Listed here are 23 T cell receptor beta chains from one sample, sequenced in a study of shared clonotypes between healthy human individuals. Sequenced by immunoSEQ multiplex PCR; TCRdb stores in-frame clones only, minus some. The data show about 2.4 million clones, approximately 93% seen once. The sample taken for sequencing was naive CD4+ T cells from PBMCs. Specified subset: CD45RA+ positively selected. The receptors shown here come from a man in his late teens or twenties in good health. Some clones in this sample may be carry-over from other donors' samples.

CDR3 amino acids: CASSLEVGRAGETQYF. DNA of the CDR3: TGTGCCAGCAGCTTGGAGGTCGGGAGGGCCGGAGAGACCCAGTACTTC. The chain employs TRBV5-4 and TRBJ2-5; 8 bases match TRBD2. CDR1 SGHNT and CDR2 YYREEE come from the germline V gene (reference sequence). V lost 0 bases, J lost 4 bases, and 8 bases stayed unmatched. CDR3 length: 16 amino acids.

The chain is built from TRBV2 and TRBJ2-1; D call uncertain. This CDR3 has 13 residues. Trimming cost V 6 bases and J 6 bases, with 12 bases left between them. Germline CDR1 reads SNHLY; CDR2 reads FYNNEI. CDR3 bases: TGTGCCAGCAGGGCGTCGGTTGGCAATGAGCAGTTCTTC. Residues: CASRASVGNEQFF.

The chain recombines TRBV28 with TRBJ2-7; 10 bases are shared with TRBD2. The germline gives CDR1 MDHEN, CDR2 SYDVKM. V was clipped by 6 bases and J by 6 bases; unmatched bases: 8. CDR3 size: 14 residues. In DNA form, the CDR3 reads TGTGCCAGCAGGCTAGCGGGAGCCTCCCTCGAGCAGTACTTC. Protein sequence: CASRLAGASLEQYF.

V and J are TRBV4-3 and TRBJ2-2, with 8 bases that match TRBD2. V was clipped by 2 bases and J by 0 bases; unmatched bases: 2. This CDR3 has 16 amino acids. Germline CDR1 LGHNA, CDR2 YSLEER. This chain's CDR3 is CASSQRAGANTGELFF. The CDR3 DNA follows: TGCGCCAGCAGCCAACGAGCGGGAGCGAACACCGGGGAGCTGTTTTTT.

The DNA for the CDR3 is TGTGCCAGCAGCTTGGGGCAGGTGGATACGCAGTATTTT. Its translation is CASSLGQVDTQYF. The rearrangement uses TRBV5-4 and TRBJ2-3; D is undetermined. Germline CDR1 SGHNT, CDR2 YYREEE (reference sequence). The CDR3 has 13 amino acids. V was clipped by 0 bases and J by 6 bases, with 8 bases between them.

As to this clone: The identical CDR3 is also encoded by other nucleotide sequences in the sample. The rearrangement uses TRBV7-8 and TRBJ2-5, with 10 bases matching TRBD2. V lost 1 base and J lost 4; bases outside the gene matches: 3. The CDR3 sequence is 15 residues long. CDR1 is SGHVS, CDR2 FQNEAQ, per germline. The CDR3 sequence: CASSLGLAGAETQYF. CDR3 in DNA: TGTGCCAGCAGCTTAGGGCTAGCGGGAGCAGAGACCCAGTACTTC.

This clone was seen once. This chain connects TRBV2 to TRBJ2-5; TRBD1 matches at 9 bases. This CDR3 region has 16 residues. The germline V gene has CDR1 SNHLY and CDR2 FYNNEI. The junction had 6 bases not matched to a gene; V was cut back by 1 base and J by 3 bases. The CDR3 DNA reads as TGTGCCAGCAGTGAAGTAAGAGACAGGGGGAAAGAGACCCAGTACTTC. Its protein product is CASSEVRDRGKETQYF.

Of note for this clone: Other DNA sequences in the same sample also yield this CDR3. V gene TRBV5-1 combines with J gene TRBJ2-1; unclear D gene. The V gene's germline CDR1 is SGHRS and CDR2 YFSETQ. The germline V and J ends were trimmed by 2 bases and 0 bases, with 3 bases remaining between them. CDR3 length: 13 amino acids. CDR3 nucleotide sequence: TGCGCCAGCAGCTTTGGCTCCTACAATGAGCAGTTCTTC. It translates to CASSFGSYNEQFF.

V is TRBV15 and J is TRBJ1-3, with 7 bases aligning to TRBD1. The CDR3 loop spans 14 amino acids. The germline gives CDR1 LNHNV, CDR2 YYDKDF (reference sequence). After removal of 0 bases from V and 6 bases from J, the junction contained 2 bases not matched to a gene. The CDR3 reads CATSREGQPNTIYF. CDR3 nucleotides: TGTGCCACCAGCAGAGAGGGACAGCCAAACACCATATATTTT.

The chain joins TRBV5-4 to TRBJ2-5; tentatively, D is TRBD2 (6 bases). The CDR3 runs 15 residues. Germline CDR1 is SGHNT and CDR2 is YYREEE (reference sequence). V was trimmed by 0 bases and J by 4 bases, leaving 13 bases between them. Written as DNA, the CDR3 is TGTGCCAGCAGCTTGGGACTCGGGGGAGGAGAGACCCAGTACTTC. Its protein product is CASSLGLGGGETQYF.

About this clone itself: The same CDR3 arises from other DNA sequences in this sample as well. The rearrangement links TRBV5-4 to TRBJ2-1; D is undetermined. Trimming took 2 bases from V and 5 from J, leaving 11 bases between them. This CDR3 is 14 amino acids long. Germline V gene data show CDR1 as SGHNT and CDR2 as YYREEE (reference sequence). DNA for the CDR3: TGTGCCAGCAGCTTTGGTGGCGAGAACAATGAGCAGTTCTTC. It specifies CASSFGGENNEQFF.

V usage is TRBV4-2 and J usage is TRBJ2-1, with D possibly being TRBD1 or TRBD2 (5 bases each). This CDR3 region has 17 residues. The V gene's germline CDR1 is LGHNA and CDR2 YNFKEQ. V shed 3 bases and J shed 6 bases, with 21 bases lying between them. In DNA form, the CDR3 reads TGTGCCAGCAGCCATTTGGGGGAACCCCGGGGCGGCAATGAGCAGTTCTTC. It encodes CASSHLGEPRGGNEQFF.

The chain uses TRBV6-5 and TRBJ1-3; possible D gene TRBD1, 5 bases. Trimming shortened V by 6 bases and J by 0 bases, and 12 bases separated the two germline ends. CDR3 length equals 15 residues. CDR1 MNHEY and CDR2 SVGAGI come from the germline V gene. CDR3 sequence (DNA): TGTGCCAGCAGATCCGGGGGGAGCTCTGGAAACACCATATATTTT. It encodes CASRSGGSSGNTIYF.

With regard to this clone: The same CDR3 also results from other DNA sequences found in this sample. The V and J genes are TRBV7-2 and TRBJ2-5; 8 bases agree with TRBD1. CDR1 SGHTA and CDR2 FQGNSA come from the germline V gene. V lost 5 bases and J lost 1; bases outside the gene matches: 3. This CDR3 is 14 amino acids long. CDR3 DNA sequence: TGTGCCAGCAGCCTCAGGGGGCCCCAAGAGACCCAGTACTTC. It is translated as CASSLRGPQETQYF.

The chain is built from TRBV27 and TRBJ2-7, with TRBD2 as a possible D gene (6 bases). V was trimmed by 4 bases and J by 4 bases, leaving 14 bases between them. Germline CDR1 is MNHEY and CDR2 is SMNVEV (reference sequence). The CDR3 extends over 14 amino acids. The DNA of the CDR3 is TGTGCCAGCAGTTCCCGGACTACCCATTACGAGCAGTACTTC. It yields the protein CASSSRTTHYEQYF.

Details on this clone: Additional DNA sequences in this sample encode the identical CDR3. The chain recombines TRBV7-9 with TRBJ1-2, with D unresolved. Germline CDR1 is SEHNR and CDR2 is FQNEAQ (reference sequence). V lost 1 base and J lost 4, with 4 bases in between. The CDR3 is 12 amino acids. In DNA, the CDR3 is TGTGCCAGCAGCTTAGAAGGCTATGGCTACACCTTC. This gives the protein CASSLEGYGYTF.

This sequence joins TRBV29-1 and TRBJ2-7; 10 positions match TRBD1. Trimming cost V 7 bases and J 3 bases; bases outside gene matches: 6. Germline V gene lookup returns CDR1 SQVTM and CDR2 ANQGSEA. CDR3 size: 13 residues. The CDR3 coding sequence is TGCAGCGCGGGACAGGGGTTACACTACGAGCAGTACTTC. Protein: CSAGQGLHYEQYF.

This clone was counted a single time. The sample contains more than one DNA sequence encoding this CDR3. The chain uses TRBV5-1 and TRBJ2-3; TRBD1 might be the D (6 bases). Germline V gene lookup returns CDR1 SGHRS and CDR2 YFSETQ. The CDR3 covers 14 residues. V shed 2 bases and J shed 3 bases, with 10 bases lying between them. CDR3 region: CASSFVQGTDTQYF. CDR3 sequence (DNA): TGCGCCAGCAGCTTCGTACAGGGTACAGATACGCAGTATTTT.

This clone was picked up one time. The chain has TRBV2 and TRBJ2-7; D is uncertain. V gave up 11 bases and J gave up 2 bases, with 10 bases separating them. Germline V gene lookup returns CDR1 SNHLY and CDR2 FYNNEI. This CDR3 has 11 amino acids. CDR3 coding DNA: TGTGCCTACACATCAGCCTACGAGCAGTACTTC. It codes for CAYTSAYEQYF.

This chain connects TRBV18 to TRBJ2-7; D is perhaps TRBD1 (5 bases). CDR1 and CDR2 (germline): KGHSH, LQKENI. The CDR3 loop spans 13 amino acids. Trimming pared 5 bases from V and 3 bases from J, leaving 11 bases between. The CDR3 is CASSDPGIYEQYF. CDR3 nucleotides: TGTGCCAGCTCAGACCCAGGGATCTACGAGCAGTACTTC.

The chain links TRBV10-3 to TRBJ2-7, with D possibly called TRBD1 or TRBD2 (6 bases each). The V gene's germline CDR1 is ENHRY and CDR2 SYGVKD. The CDR3 is 14 amino acids. Trimming cost V 2 bases and J 6 bases, with 14 bases left between them. In DNA, the CDR3 is TGTGCCATCAGTGAGACCCGTGAGGGGGGCGAGCAGTACTTC. This codes for CAISETREGGEQYF.

This chain links TRBV12-1 with TRBJ2-1; the DNA was not compared with TRBD2, the D call given in the table. TRBV12-1 is labeled a pseudogene. This CDR3 is built from 17 residues. The CDR3 DNA reads as TGTGCCAGCAGCTTCCGGAACTTAGCGGGAGGGCATTGTGGGCAGTTCTTC. Its protein is CASSFRNLAGGHCGQFF.

This rearrangement joins TRBV6-6 to TRBJ2-1; 8 positions agree with TRBD2. The CDR3 is 16 residues long. Germline V gene lookup returns CDR1 MNHNY and CDR2 SVGAGI (reference sequence). Germline trimming cut 5 bases from V and 0 bases from J; bases unmatched to any gene: 6. The CDR3, as DNA: TGTGCCAGCAGTCGTCTAGCGGGCAGCTCCTACAATGAGCAGTTCTTC. It codes for CASSRLAGSSYNEQFF.